One sample yielded the 3 T cell receptor beta chains listed below, sequenced in a study of CD8 T cells in ankylosing spondylitis. Study observations and caveats: There was a TCR beta motif, made of several highly homologous variants, that appeared characteristic of ankylosing spondylitis blood.

From the 5' RACE reads, TCRdb called clonotypes with MiXCR, one entry per CDR3 protein. Among under 550,000 distinct CDR3 sequences, 25% to 30% were seen once, and the ten largest hold over 0.8%. These TCRs' antigens remain unknown. Input material: blood, either unsorted or a sorted T cell fraction (not recorded which). The origin of the receptors is a male donor with ankylosing spondylitis.

In this sample, this clonotype turned up many times. The V and J genes are TRBV5-1 and TRBJ2-2; no clear D gene. Per germline, CDR1 SGHRS and CDR2 YFSETQ. The CDR3 runs 14 residues. V was trimmed by 0 bases and J by 6 bases, leaving 9 bases between them. The CDR3 loop reads CASSLGVNAGELFF. CDR3 nucleotides: TGCGCCAGCAGCTTGGGGGTTAACGCCGGGGAGCTGTTTTTT. Full variable domain (remainder filled in from reference TRBV5-1 and TRBJ2-2): KAGVTQTPRYLIKTRGQQVTLSCSPISGHRSVSWYQQTPGQGLQFLFEYFSETQRNKGNFPGRFSGRQFSNSRSEMNVSTLELGDSALYLCASSLGVNAGELFFGEGSRLTVL.

This clonotype was detected only a few times. The V and J genes are TRBV4-1 and TRBJ2-1, with D unclear. V was clipped by 1 base and J by 7 bases, with 14 bases between them. Per the germline V gene, CDR1 is MGHRA and CDR2 is YSYEKL. The CDR3 spans 15 residues. CDR3 DNA sequence: TGCGCCAGCAGCCAAGGGCCATCCTTTTCGAATGAGCAGTTCTTC. Translated: CASSQGPSFSNEQFF.

This rearrangement joins TRBV18 to TRBJ1-2; TRBD1 is a possible D gene (5 bases). Between the trimmed V and J ends, which lost 3 bases and 3 bases, there was a span of 11 bases. The CDR3 sequence is 14 residues long. The germline CDR1 and CDR2 sequences are KGHSH and LQKENI. This CDR3 reads CASSPRQTDYGYTF. The CDR3 bases are TGTGCCAGCTCACCTAGACAGACCGACTATGGCTACACCTTC.